These 27 T cell receptor beta chains were all obtained from the same sample, sequenced in a study of T cells in Graves' hyperthyroidism and ophthalmopathy. Amplification of TCR beta CDR3 regions was performed using RNA transcripts as template. HTBI primers were employed in a first-round RT-PCR of the TCR CDR3. TCRdb used MiXCR to reprocess the multiplex PCR reads, holding one entry per CDR3 protein. The table has about 96,000 distinct CDR3 sequences, roughly 49% seen once; the top ten hold roughly 29%. Sequencing input: blood. Receptors were obtained from a woman aged 40 to 55 with Graves' hyperthyroidism.

The chain couples TRBV2 to TRBJ1-5; D uncertain. Per germline, CDR1 SNHLY and CDR2 FYNNEI. The CDR3 sequence is 12 residues long. V was clipped by 9 bases and J by 11 bases, with 17 bases between them. The CDR3, as DNA: TGTGCCAGTAGCGGGAGTAGCGAGACCCAGCATTTT. Protein: CASSGSSETQHF.

The rearrangement links TRBV19 to TRBJ1-2; no clear D. V was clipped by 6 bases and J by 4 bases, with 12 bases between them. CDR3 length equals 13 residues. The germline V gene has CDR1 LNHDA and CDR2 SQIVND (reference sequence). CDR3 sequence: CASRLPGRYGYTF. CDR3 bases: TGTGCCAGTAGATTGCCAGGACGCTATGGCTACACCTTC. The full variable domain, completed using reference TRBV19 and TRBJ1-2, is DGGITQSPKYLFRKEGQNVTLSCEQNLNHDAMYWYRQDPGQGLRLIYYSQIVNDFQKGDIAEGYSVSREKKESFPLTVTSAQKNPTAFYLCASRLPGRYGYTFGSGTRLTVV.

The J gene is TRBJ2-7, the V gene TRBV5-1, with D unclear. This CDR3 region has 14 residues. The V end lost 0 bases, the J end lost 3 bases, and 10 bases lay between the germline ends. The germline gives CDR1 SGHRS, CDR2 YFSETQ. The CDR3, as DNA: TGCGCCAGCAGCTTGGTGATGGGCGTCTACGAGCAGTACTTC. It is translated as CASSLVMGVYEQYF.

The chain is built from TRBV7-9 and TRBJ1-1; 7 bases align to TRBD1. The V gene's germline CDR1 is SEHNR and CDR2 FQNEAQ (reference sequence). V lost 5 bases and J lost 8; bases outside the gene matches: 5. CDR3 length equals 12 residues. The CDR3 is CASSGRGLEAFF. CDR3 DNA sequence: TGTGCCAGCAGCGGTAGGGGGCTCGAAGCTTTCTTT.

The chain joins TRBV10-3 to TRBJ1-6; D possibly corresponds to TRBD1 (6 bases). CDR3 size: 15 residues. V lost 5 bases and J 9 bases, leaving 17 bases between the germline ends. CDR1 is ENHRY, CDR2 SYGVKD, per germline. CDR3 in DNA: TGTGCCATCAGTCTCCCGGGACATCCTCCTTCACCCCTCCACTTT. This translates into CAISLPGHPPSPLHF.

This clonotype was counted many times. The gene calls are TRBV10-1 and TRBJ2-7; perhaps TRBD2 as D (5 bases). V was pared by 3 bases and J by 6 bases, with 6 bases between. Germline V gene lookup returns CDR1 WNHNN and CDR2 SYGVQD (reference sequence). CDR3 length equals 11 residues. The CDR3 sequence is CASSDAGEQYF. In DNA, the CDR3 is TGCGCCAGCAGTGATGCGGGCGAGCAGTACTTC.

The chain employs TRBV20-1 and TRBJ2-2; 7 nucleotides match TRBD1. The germline V gene has CDR1 DFQATT and CDR2 SNEGSKA (reference sequence). The CDR3 sequence is 14 residues long. The chain's CDR3 is CSLGGQLNTGELFF. The CDR3 DNA sequence: TGCAGCTTAGGGGGACAGCTGAACACCGGGGAGCTGTTTTTT.

This sequence joins TRBV7-2 and TRBJ1-1; weak D call: TRBD1 (5 bases). This CDR3 comprises 12 residues. The ends were cut back, 5 bases at V and 10 bases at J, with 14 bases in the middle. Germline CDR1 is SGHTA and CDR2 is FQGNSA. The CDR3 coding sequence is TGTGCCAGCAGCCCAGCCGGGGCCGGAGCTTTCTTT. This sequence encodes CASSPAGAGAFF. Filled out from reference TRBV7-2 and TRBJ1-1, the complete variable domain reads GAGVSQSPSNKVTEKGKDVELRCDPISGHTALYWYRQSLGQGLEFLIYFQGNSAPDKSGLPSDRFSAERTGGSVSTLTIQRTQQEDSAVYLCASSPAGAGAFFGQGTRLTVV.

In the case of this clonotype: With a much larger clone just one base away, this may be a read error. This chain connects TRBV20-1 to TRBJ1-5, with D perhaps matching TRBD1 (5 bases). This CDR3 comprises 13 residues. The V gene's germline CDR1 is DFQATT and CDR2 SNEGSKA (reference sequence). The CDR3 spells CGAHRGINQPQHF. In DNA form, the CDR3 reads TGCGGTGCCCACCGGGGGATCAATCAGCCCCAGCATTTT.

About this clonotype: Mismatch with germline at one junction end may stem from a read error. CDR3 sequence reads: CGARDPRVGVDNSPLHF. The CDR3 coding sequence is TGCGGTGCTAGAGATCCGAGAGTAGGGGTCGATAATTCACCTCTCCACTTT. The chain carries TRBV20-1 and TRBJ1-6, with TRBD1 as a possible D gene (5 bases). Per the germline V gene, CDR1 is DFQATT and CDR2 is SNEGSKA (reference sequence). The CDR3 has 17 residues.

This clonotype has a handful of counts. This sequence joins TRBV7-9 and TRBJ1-3; D uncertain. V lost 1 base and J 8 bases, leaving 12 bases between the germline ends. The CDR3 totals 14 residues. CDR1 is SEHNR and CDR2 is FQNEAQ in the germline V gene (reference sequence). CDR3 coding DNA: TGTGCCAGCAGCTTAGACGGTGGAGGATACACCATATATTTT. The encoded protein is CASSLDGGGYTIYF.

This clonotype is labeled medium-sized. The chain uses TRBV20-1 and TRBJ1-1, with TRBD1 matching 9 bases. The CDR3 consists of 13 residues. Losses at the gene ends were 5 bases for V and 5 bases for J; bases not matched to a gene: 6. The germline CDR1 and CDR2 sequences are DFQATT and SNEGSKA (reference sequence). This chain's CDR3 is CSAPGTGRTEAFF. CDR3 bases: TGCAGTGCTCCCGGGACAGGGAGGACTGAAGCTTTCTTT.

This clonotype was seen ten or more times. The chain has TRBV7-8 and TRBJ2-7, with 10 positions matching TRBD2. J lost 1 base, V lost 3 bases, and 3 bases had no gene match. The CDR3 is 15 amino acids. Germline V gene sequence: CDR1 SGHVS, CDR2 FQNEAQ. CDR3: CASSFGSGRSYEQYF. CDR3 DNA: TGTGCCAGCAGCTTCGGTAGCGGGAGGTCCTACGAGCAGTACTTC.

Ten or more counts support this clonotype. The chain employs TRBV19 and TRBJ2-5, with 9 bases that match TRBD1. J gave up 4 bases and V 5 bases, and 2 bases lay outside the gene matches. Germline lookup yields CDR1 LNHDA and CDR2 SQIVND (reference sequence). The CDR3 has 13 amino acids. DNA of the CDR3: TGTGCCAGTAGTCCGACAGGGGGAGAGACCCAGTACTTC. This translates into CASSPTGGETQYF.

The chain has TRBV12-3 or TRBV12-4 and TRBJ2-5; D remains ambiguous. The CDR3 length is 10 residues. The V end lost 2 bases, the J end lost 7 bases, and 2 bases lay between the germline ends. This chain's CDR3 is CASSLRTQYF. The CDR3 DNA reads TGTGCCAGCAGTTTACGGACCCAGTACTTC.

Only a few counts were recorded for this clonotype. The rearrangement joins TRBV9 to TRBJ1-2, with 9 bases aligning to TRBD1. Germline V gene sequence: CDR1 SGDLS, CDR2 YYNGEE. CDR3 length: 14 residues. The junction had 4 bases not matched to a gene; V was cut back by 5 bases and J by 2 bases. The CDR3 region is CASRAGTGNYGYTF. The CDR3 DNA follows: TGTGCCAGCAGGGCCGGGACAGGGAACTATGGCTACACCTTC.

This clonotype was seen many times. This rearrangement joins TRBV19 to TRBJ2-2; D is uncertain. This CDR3 is 14 amino acids long. Germline lookup yields CDR1 LNHDA and CDR2 SQIVND (reference sequence). V lost 4 bases and J 4 bases, leaving 10 bases between the germline ends. The CDR3 is CASSRAGGTGELFF. CDR3 DNA: TGTGCCAGTAGTAGAGCAGGCGGCACCGGGGAGCTGTTTTTT.

The chain has TRBV7-9 and TRBJ2-3; 8 bases are a match to TRBD2. Trimming cost V 5 bases and J 4 bases; bases outside gene matches: 17. The germline gives CDR1 SEHNR, CDR2 FQNEAQ (reference sequence). This CDR3 spans 18 amino acids. CDR3 sequence reads: CASSVPHGGVSGADTQYF. The CDR3 DNA is TGTGCCAGCAGCGTACCCCACGGGGGGGTGAGCGGGGCAGATACGCAGTATTTT.

The chain is built from TRBV7-2 and TRBJ2-3, with D hard to call. V shed 5 bases and J shed 4 bases, with 19 bases lying between them. This CDR3 has 16 amino acids. Germline V gene sequence: CDR1 SGHTA, CDR2 FQGNSA. DNA for the CDR3: TGTGCCAGCAGCCCCGTGCCAGAGAGCTCATCAGATACGCAGTATTTT. This codes for CASSPVPESSSDTQYF.

As concerns this clonotype: A read error may produce the germline difference seen at one junction end. J is TRBJ1-5 and V is TRBV2, with 7 bases identical to TRBD1. CDR3 length: 14 residues. CDR1 and CDR2 from the germline V gene are SNHLY and FYNNEI. The CDR3 DNA follows: TGTGCCACCAGTGAACACAGGGGCCGGGAGACCCAGCATTTT. Its protein is CATSEHRGRETQHF.

The chain employs TRBV25-1 and TRBJ2-5; D not certain. Germline V gives CDR1 MGHDK, CDR2 SYGVNS. CDR3 length: 12 amino acids. The V and J ends lost 4 bases and 5 bases respectively, with 8 bases between them. The CDR3 nucleotides read TGTGCCAGCAGTGGAGCGCAGGAGACCCAGTACTTC. The encoded protein is CASSGAQETQYF.

In this sample, this clonotype turned up many times. The J gene is TRBJ2-2, the V gene TRBV5-1; D perhaps matches TRBD2 (5 bases). V lost 4 bases and J lost 4, with 17 bases in between. The length of the CDR3 is 16 residues. Germline V CDR1 and CDR2: SGHRS, YFSETQ. CDR3 sequence: CASSGLAGNPTGELFF. The CDR3, as DNA: TGCGCCAGCAGCGGGTTAGCCGGGAATCCCACCGGGGAGCTGTTTTTT.

In its sample, this clonotype was seen many times. The V gene is TRBV6-1, the J gene TRBJ1-1; D call uncertain. The CDR3 contains 12 residues. The V end lost 7 bases, the J end lost 5 bases, and 11 bases lay between the germline ends. CDR1 MNHNS and CDR2 SASEGT come from the germline V gene. The CDR3 DNA is TGTGCCAGCACCACGGGTATTACTGAAGCTTTCTTT. Amino acid sequence: CASTTGITEAFF.

This clonotype occurred many times. The chain carries TRBV7-9 and TRBJ2-3; possible D gene TRBD2, 5 bases. The CDR3 has 14 amino acids. Germline CDR1 is SEHNR and CDR2 is FQNEAQ (reference sequence). Trimming cost V 3 bases and J 3 bases, with 10 bases left between them. CDR3 DNA sequence: TGTGCCAGCAGCTTTTTAGCGAGGACAGATACGCAGTATTTT. It specifies CASSFLARTDTQYF.

The J gene is TRBJ1-1, the V gene TRBV5-1, with 8 bases fitting TRBD1. From germline, CDR1 is SGHRS and CDR2 YFSETQ. This CDR3 comprises 14 residues. V dropped 2 bases and J dropped 4; count of bases not matched to a gene: 4. DNA of the CDR3: TGCGCCAGCAGCTTACAGGGGGGAGCCACTGAAGCTTTCTTT. The encoded protein is CASSLQGGATEAFF.

CDR3 in amino acids: CASRRTDYTEAFF. As DNA, the CDR3 is TGTGCCAGTAGGAGGACAGACTACACTGAAGCTTTCTTT. The chain combines TRBV19 with TRBJ1-1, with TRBD1 as a possible D gene (6 bases). This CDR3 is built from 13 residues. Looked up from germline, CDR1 is LNHDA and CDR2 is SQIVND (reference sequence). V lost 6 bases to trimming and J lost 3 bases, with 11 bases between them.

This clonotype has at least ten counts. The chain carries TRBV7-9 and TRBJ1-1, with D possibly matching TRBD1 (6 bases). The V gene lost 5 bases and the J gene lost 4 bases, with 8 bases spanning the gap. The CDR3 is 12 residues long. Germline-derived CDR1 and CDR2 are SEHNR and FQNEAQ (reference sequence). As DNA, the CDR3 is TGTGCCAGCAGCCCGGACAGCACTGAAGCTTTCTTT. Protein sequence: CASSPDSTEAFF.